Listed below are T cell receptor beta chains from one sample, sequenced in a study of shared clonotypes between healthy human individuals. Profiled with immunoSEQ multiplex PCR; TCRdb holds only in-frame clones, not every one. The table records 400,000 or so clones, roughly 96% of them present only once. Source material: memory CD8+ T cells sorted from blood. Source of these receptors: a man between 25 and 39 years old in good health. Each CDR3 is given with its conserved first and last residue. The order of the fields is D gene, clone size, V gene, J gene, CDR3 protein, CDR3 DNA. D genes are given only for firm matches. Size values are once, few and many counts, or a class for expanded clones, and some rows have none.

D: TRBD2
size: once
V: TRBV5-4
J: TRBJ2-7
CDR3: CASSLAPSGRMSSYEQYF
DNA: TGTGCCAGCAGCTTGGCTCCTAGCGGGAGGATGAGCTCCTACGAGCAGTACTTC

D: .
size: .
V: TRBV20-1
J: TRBJ2-1
CDR3: CSADYRLRQFF
DNA: TGCAGTGCTGATTATAGGCTGCGGCAGTTCTTC

D: TRBD2
size: .
V: TRBV9
J: TRBJ2-2
CDR3: CASSPRTSGRAIGTGELFF
DNA: TGTGCCAGCAGCCCCCGGACTAGCGGGAGGGCCATCGGCACCGGGGAGCTGTTTTTT

D: TRBD1
size: .
V: TRBV10-3
J: TRBJ2-5
CDR3: CAISEWGQGQETQYF
DNA: TGTGCCATCAGTGAGTGGGGACAGGGTCAAGAGACCCAGTACTTC

D: .
size: .
V: TRBV19
J: TRBJ2-3
CDR3: CASRYSLAADTQYF
DNA: TGTGCCAGTAGGTATAGTCTCGCCGCAGATACGCAGTATTTT

D: TRBD1
size: .
V: TRBV5-6
J: TRBJ1-1
CDR3: CASSPQGDTEAFF
DNA: TGTGCCAGCAGCCCACAGGGGGACACTGAAGCTTTCTTT

D: .
size: .
V: TRBV4-1
J: TRBJ1-2
CDR3: CASSPPGGYGYTF
DNA: TGCGCCAGCAGCCCGCCAGGTGGCTATGGCTACACCTTC

D: .
size: .
V: TRBV27
J: TRBJ2-1
CDR3: CASSLGYEQFF
DNA: TGTGCCAGCAGTTTAGGATACGAGCAGTTCTTC

D: .
size: .
V: TRBV7-8
J: TRBJ2-1
CDR3: CASSQTGTTYNEQFF
DNA: TGTGCCAGCAGTCAAACCGGGACAACTTACAATGAGCAGTTCTTC

D: TRBD2
size: .
V: TRBV2
J: TRBJ2-3
CDR3: CASSEAAREPLF
DNA: TGTGCCAGCAGTGAAGCGGCGCGGGAGCCTCTTTTT

D: TRBD1
size: .
V: TRBV5-1
J: TRBJ2-1
CDR3: CASSFPGQGSDEQFF
DNA: TGCGCCAGCAGCTTTCCGGGACAGGGTAGCGATGAGCAGTTCTTC

D: TRBD2
size: .
V: TRBV27
J: TRBJ2-7
CDR3: CASTPSAGDPHEQYF
DNA: TGTGCCAGCACCCCCTCGGCGGGAGATCCCCACGAGCAGTACTTC

D: .
size: .
V: TRBV6-5
J: TRBJ2-2
CDR3: CASLASSNTGELFF
DNA: TGTGCCAGCCTCGCCAGCTCGAACACCGGGGAGCTGTTTTTT

D: .
size: .
V: TRBV7-8
J: TRBJ2-3
CDR3: CASSLLPISTDTQYF
DNA: TGTGCCAGCAGCTTACTCCCGATAAGCACAGATACGCAGTATTTT

D: .
size: .
V: TRBV5-1
J: TRBJ1-1
CDR3: CASSLGGQGGSTEAFF
DNA: TGCGCCAGCAGCTTGGGGGGCCAGGGCGGTAGTACTGAAGCTTTCTTT

D: TRBD1
size: once
V: TRBV7-9
J: TRBJ1-3
CDR3: CASSLRWTGGENTIYF
DNA: TGTGCCAGCAGCTTACGGTGGACAGGGGGCGAAAACACCATATATTTT

D: TRBD2
size: once
V: TRBV29-1
J: TRBJ2-1
CDR3: CSSRTSGGTKEQFF
DNA: TGCAGCTCTCGGACTAGCGGGGGTACAAAGGAGCAGTTCTTC

D: .
size: .
V: TRBV6-5
J: TRBJ1-2
CDR3: CASTRASENGYTF
DNA: TGTGCCAGCACCCGGGCCTCCGAGAATGGCTACACCTTC

D: .
size: once
V: TRBV10-3
J: TRBJ2-7
CDR3: CAISDGVPSYEQYF
DNA: TGTGCCATCAGTGACGGTGTGCCCTCCTACGAGCAGTACTTC

D: TRBD1
size: .
V: TRBV27
J: TRBJ1-1
CDR3: CASSIIDRVAEAFF
DNA: TGTGCCAGCAGTATTATCGACAGGGTCGCTGAAGCTTTCTTT

D: .
size: .
V: TRBV20-1
J: TRBJ1-2
CDR3: CSATGYMEYTF
DNA: TGCAGTGCAACGGGATATATGGAATACACCTTC

D: TRBD1
size: .
V: TRBV2
J: TRBJ1-2
CDR3: CASIVDRTGAPGYTF
DNA: TGTGCCAGCATTGTCGACCGGACAGGGGCCCCGGGCTACACCTTC

D: .
size: .
V: TRBV7-9
J: TRBJ1-4
CDR3: CASSPALGGKLFF
DNA: TGTGCCAGCAGCCCGGCGTTGGGGGGAAAACTGTTTTTT

D: .
size: .
V: TRBV18
J: TRBJ2-3
CDR3: CASSPRRGGIRTDTQYF
DNA: TGTGCCAGCTCCCCCAGGCGTGGTGGAATACGCACAGATACGCAGTATTTT

D: .
size: .
V: TRBV14
J: TRBJ2-7
CDR3: CASSQGPGRGSYEQYF
DNA: TGTGCCAGCAGCCAAGGCCCTGGTCGGGGTTCCTACGAGCAGTACTTC

D: .
size: .
V: TRBV10-3
J: TRBJ2-3
CDR3: CAIRAEPSTDTQYF
DNA: TGTGCCATCAGAGCGGAGCCTAGCACAGATACGCAGTATTTT

D: .
size: .
V: TRBV30
J: TRBJ2-1
CDR3: CAWREYNEQFF
DNA: TGTGCCTGGAGAGAATACAATGAGCAGTTCTTC

D: TRBD1
size: .
V: TRBV27
J: TRBJ2-3
CDR3: CASSLGWDRGRTDTQYF
DNA: TGTGCCAGCAGTTTAGGTTGGGACAGGGGGCGCACAGATACGCAGTATTTT

D: .
size: .
V: TRBV11-3
J: TRBJ2-1
CDR3: CASSATGNEQFF
DNA: TGTGCCAGCAGCGCAACGGGTAATGAGCAGTTCTTC

D: TRBD1
size: .
V: TRBV11-2
J: TRBJ2-3
CDR3: CASSHRDRVSTDTQYF
DNA: TGTGCCAGCAGCCACCGGGACAGGGTATCGACAGATACGCAGTATTTT

D: .
size: .
V: TRBV6-1
J: TRBJ1-3
CDR3: CASRQASYSGNTIYF
DNA: TGTGCCAGCAGGCAAGCCTCCTACTCTGGAAACACCATATATTTT

D: .
size: few
V: TRBV5-1
J: TRBJ2-2
CDR3: CASKGGALLVSPGELFF
DNA: TGCGCCAGCAAGGGGGGGGCCCTCCTAGTCTCACCCGGGGAGCTGTTTTTT

D: .
size: .
V: TRBV25-1
J: TRBJ2-1
CDR3: CASSEFRFENEQFF
DNA: TGTGCCAGCAGTGAGTTCCGATTTGAAAATGAGCAGTTCTTC

D: TRBD1
size: .
V: TRBV27
J: TRBJ1-3
CDR3: CASSPGGRGSGNTIYF
DNA: TGTGCCAGCAGTCCAGGGGGTAGAGGCTCTGGAAACACCATATATTTT

D: TRBD2
size: .
V: TRBV28
J: TRBJ2-7
CDR3: CASSLFTSGRADEQYF
DNA: TGTGCCAGCAGTTTATTCACTAGCGGGAGGGCCGACGAGCAGTACTTC

D: .
size: .
V: TRBV7-9
J: TRBJ1-3
CDR3: CASSLKAGSGNTIYF
DNA: TGTGCCAGCAGCTTAAAAGCAGGGTCTGGAAACACCATATATTTT

D: .
size: .
V: TRBV10-3
J: TRBJ1-4
CDR3: CAISKAATNEKLFF
DNA: TGTGCCATCAGTAAAGCCGCAACTAATGAAAAACTGTTTTTT

D: TRBD1
size: .
V: TRBV6-5
J: TRBJ1-2
CDR3: CASSRQGGGGYGYTF
DNA: TGTGCCAGCAGCAGACAGGGAGGAGGGGGCTATGGCTACACCTTC

D: TRBD1
size: .
V: TRBV11-3
J: TRBJ1-1
CDR3: CASSAPGTGLGVFF
DNA: TGTGCCAGCAGCGCCCCCGGGACAGGCCTCGGGGTTTTCTTT

D: TRBD1
size: .
V: TRBV5-4
J: TRBJ2-7
CDR3: CASSLQGAYEQYF
DNA: TGTGCCAGCAGCTTGCAGGGGGCCTACGAGCAGTACTTC

D: TRBD2
size: .
V: TRBV7-2
J: TRBJ2-5
CDR3: CASSLAGRETQYF
DNA: TGTGCCAGCAGCTTAGCCGGGAGGGAGACCCAGTACTTC

D: TRBD2
size: .
V: TRBV6-5
J: TRBJ2-2
CDR3: CASSYSLAGGELFF
DNA: TGTGCCAGCAGTTACTCCCTAGCGGGCGGGGAGCTGTTTTTT

D: .
size: .
V: TRBV13
J: TRBJ2-1
CDR3: CASSPKASVYNEQFF
DNA: TGTGCCAGCAGCCCCAAGGCTAGCGTTTACAATGAGCAGTTCTTC

D: .
size: .
V: TRBV5-6
J: TRBJ1-2
CDR3: CASSLGAEPPPYTF
DNA: TGTGCCAGCAGCTTAGGTGCTGAACCGCCGCCCTACACCTTC

D: TRBD2
size: .
V: TRBV10-2
J: TRBJ2-1
CDR3: CASVRLAGVVYNEQFF
DNA: TGCGCCAGCGTACGGCTAGCGGGAGTTGTATACAATGAGCAGTTCTTC

D: .
size: .
V: TRBV2
J: TRBJ2-4
CDR3: CASRSDLIAKNIQYF
DNA: TGTGCCAGCAGAAGTGATCTTATAGCCAAAAACATTCAGTACTTC

D: TRBD2
size: .
V: TRBV10-1
J: TRBJ2-3
CDR3: CASSAGTSGKGDTQYF
DNA: TGCGCCAGCAGTGCCGGGACTAGCGGGAAGGGAGATACGCAGTATTTT

D: .
size: .
V: TRBV28
J: TRBJ1-3
CDR3: CASSPLTLQGNTIYF
DNA: TGTGCCAGCAGTCCCCTGACCTTACAGGGAAACACCATATATTTT

D: .
size: once
V: TRBV13
J: TRBJ1-3
CDR3: CASSFRGYSGNTIYF
DNA: TGTGCCAGCAGCTTCCGGGGATACTCTGGAAACACCATATATTTT

D: .
size: .
V: TRBV5-1
J: TRBJ2-2
CDR3: CASGVPSANTGELFF
DNA: TGCGCCAGCGGGGTCCCCTCAGCGAACACCGGGGAGCTGTTTTTT

D: .
size: .
V: TRBV6-6
J: TRBJ2-3
CDR3: CASKMGTRTDTQYF
DNA: TGTGCCAGCAAAATGGGGACCCGCACAGATACGCAGTATTTT

D: TRBD1
size: .
V: TRBV7-2
J: TRBJ1-1
CDR3: CASSKRRDRGFGDTEAFF
DNA: TGTGCCAGCAGCAAACGCCGGGACAGGGGGTTTGGTGACACTGAAGCTTTCTTT

D: TRBD1
size: .
V: TRBV28
J: TRBJ2-7
CDR3: CASSLAGTGAYEQYF
DNA: TGTGCCAGCAGTCTAGCCGGGACAGGGGCCTACGAGCAGTACTTC

D: .
size: .
V: TRBV18
J: TRBJ2-2
CDR3: CASSPFEGWTGELFF
DNA: TGTGCCAGCTCACCATTTGAGGGTTGGACCGGGGAGCTGTTTTTT

D: .
size: .
V: TRBV27
J: TRBJ2-7
CDR3: CASSYRASSYEQYF
DNA: TGTGCCAGCAGTTACAGGGCCAGCTCCTACGAGCAGTACTTC